One sample yielded the 2 T cell receptor beta chains listed below, sequenced in a study of cytomegalovirus exposure and HLA in healthy donors. The data were produced by immunoSEQ multiplex PCR, yet TCRdb's version contains in-frame clones alone and is incomplete. The sample holds 120,000 or so clones, 90% to 97% seen once. What was sequenced was PBMCs. The receptors were sampled from a man aged 18-30 years in good health and CMV-seronegative.

The chain recombines TRBV5-4 with TRBJ2-7, with D maybe TRBD2 (6 bases). Germline V gives CDR1 SGHNT, CDR2 YYREEE (reference sequence). The CDR3 spans 15 residues. The germline V and J ends were trimmed by 4 bases and 7 bases, with 21 bases remaining between them. In DNA, the CDR3 is TGTGCCAGCAGCCGGGGACTGAAAGACGCGGGGGAGCAGTACTTC. Translating gives CASSRGLKDAGEQYF. Together with reference TRBV5-4 and TRBJ2-7, the CDR3 gives the full variable domain: ETGVTQSPTHLIKTRGQQVTLRCSSQSGHNTVSWYQQALGQGPQFIFQYYREEENGRGNFPPRFSGLQFPNYSSELNVNALELDDSALYLCASSRGLKDAGEQYFGPGTRLTVT.

V is TRBV12-5 and J is TRBJ2-1, with no clear D. With 5 bases removed from V and 10 bases from J, the gap between germline ends came to 18 bases. This CDR3 contains 14 residues. CDR1 is LGHNT, CDR2 FRNRAP, per germline. The chain's CDR3 is CASGPPLTPGEQFF. The CDR3 DNA sequence: TGTGCTAGTGGTCCGCCGTTAACACCAGGAGAGCAGTTCTTC.